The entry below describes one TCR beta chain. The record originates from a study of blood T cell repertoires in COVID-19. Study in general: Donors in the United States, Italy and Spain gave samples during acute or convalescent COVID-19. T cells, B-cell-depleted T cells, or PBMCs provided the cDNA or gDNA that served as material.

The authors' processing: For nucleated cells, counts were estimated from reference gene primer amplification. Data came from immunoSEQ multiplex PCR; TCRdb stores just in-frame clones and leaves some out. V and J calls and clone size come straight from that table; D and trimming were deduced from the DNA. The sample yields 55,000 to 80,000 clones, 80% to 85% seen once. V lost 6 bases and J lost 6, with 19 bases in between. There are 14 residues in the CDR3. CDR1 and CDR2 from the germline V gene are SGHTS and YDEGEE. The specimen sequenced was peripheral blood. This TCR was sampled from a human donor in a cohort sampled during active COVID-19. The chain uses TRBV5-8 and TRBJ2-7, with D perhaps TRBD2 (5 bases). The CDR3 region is CASNNPRGFVEQYF. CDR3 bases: TGTGCCAGCAACAATCCACGGGGTTTTGTCGAGCAGTACTTC.